These 11 T cell receptor beta chains were all obtained from the same sample, sequenced in a study of response to subunit inactivated influenza vaccine. Each CDR3 protein is one row after TCRdb ran MiXCR on the RT-PCR reads. The sample carries around 570,000 distinct CDR3 sequences, around 8% recorded once. The input for sequencing was PBMCs from blood, taken 23 months after vaccination. These receptor sequences come from a man aged 50-75 years who received an inactivated influenza vaccine.

V is TRBV29-1 and J is TRBJ2-1; 7 bases are a match to TRBD1. This CDR3 is 15 amino acids long. Looked up from germline, CDR1 is SQVTM and CDR2 is ANQGSEA. Trimming took 1 base from V and 0 from J; bases not matched to a gene: 3. The CDR3 loop reads CSVEVQGDSYNEQFF. The CDR3 DNA sequence: TGCAGCGTTGAAGTTCAGGGGGACTCCTACAATGAGCAGTTCTTC.

This clonotype is classed as medium-sized. The rearrangement links TRBV4-3 to TRBJ2-3; 8 bases match TRBD2. J lost 6 bases, V lost 2 bases, and 19 bases had no gene match. The length of the CDR3 is 19 residues. Per germline, CDR1 LGHNA and CDR2 YSLEER. The CDR3 DNA reads TGCGCCAGCAGCCAACCGAATGCCCACGAGCGGGGGCCTGGGGATACGCAGTATTTT. Translating gives CASSQPNAHERGPGDTQYF.

The table lists this clonotype with a few counts. V usage is TRBV4-1 and J usage is TRBJ2-5; TRBD2 is a possible D gene (5 bases). Trimming took 5 bases from V and 4 from J, leaving 20 bases between them. This CDR3 spans 16 amino acids. In germline, CDR1 is MGHRA, CDR2 YSYEKL. CDR3 amino acids: CASSSSSGLDGETQYF. DNA of the CDR3: TGCGCCAGCAGCTCATCGTCGGGGTTGGATGGAGAGACCCAGTACTTC.

The gene calls are TRBV12-3 or TRBV12-4 and TRBJ1-1, with 7 bases that match TRBD1. This CDR3 has 15 amino acids. The trim removed 5 bases at V and 4 bases at J, leaving 10 bases unmatched. CDR3 in amino acids: CASSPTGWGSTEAFF. The CDR3 DNA sequence: TGTGCCAGCAGTCCGACAGGGTGGGGGAGCACTGAAGCTTTCTTT.

In this sample, this clonotype turned up a few times. The genes are TRBV12-3 or TRBV12-4 and TRBJ2-1; TRBD2 agrees at 9 bases. After removal of 6 bases from V and 9 bases from J, the junction contained 21 bases not matched to a gene. The CDR3 contains 18 residues. The CDR3 DNA reads as TGTGCCAGCAGGCTTCCCCGGACTAGCGAGAGGAGGTGGGGTGAGCAGTTCTTC. It is translated as CASRLPRTSERRWGEQFF.

This clonotype appeared a few times. The chain couples TRBV9 to TRBJ2-7; 11 positions agree with TRBD2. Germline V CDR1 and CDR2: SGDLS, YYNGEE. CDR3 length: 16 amino acids. Trimming took 0 bases from V and 1 from J; bases not matched to a gene: 3. The CDR3 DNA sequence: TGTGCCAGCAGCGTAGGACTAGCGGGGCCATCCTACGAGCAGTACTTC. Translation gives CASSVGLAGPSYEQYF.

This clonotype was picked up many times. The chain couples TRBV12-3 or TRBV12-4 to TRBJ1-6; D is undetermined. The ends were cut back, 5 bases at V and 7 bases at J, with 9 bases in the middle. This CDR3 contains 13 residues. Written as DNA, the CDR3 is TGTGCCAGCAGTCGACAACAGAATTCACCCCTCCACTTT. This codes for CASSRQQNSPLHF.

This clonotype occurred many times. This chain joins TRBV4-1 and TRBJ2-2; 9 nucleotides match TRBD1. Germline trimming cut 1 base from V and 5 bases from J; bases unmatched to any gene: 5. This CDR3 comprises 16 residues. Germline loops: CDR1 MGHRA, CDR2 YSYEKL. In nucleotides, the CDR3 is TGCGCCAGCAGCCAAGGGGACAGGGACGAGACCGGGGAGCTGTTTTTT. Protein product: CASSQGDRDETGELFF.

This clonotype turned up a few times. This chain links TRBV12-3 or TRBV12-4 with TRBJ1-1, with TRBD1 as a possible D gene (5 bases). This CDR3 spans 13 amino acids. The V and J ends lost 3 bases and 6 bases respectively, with 11 bases between them. The CDR3 DNA sequence: TGTGCCAGCAGTTTTGGGGGGATAGCTGAAGCTTTCTTT. It yields the protein CASSFGGIAEAFF.

This clonotype came up many times. The chain is built from TRBV7-9 and TRBJ1-2, with D unresolved. The CDR3 runs to 16 residues. Trimming took off 3 bases at V and 0 bases at J, with 14 bases between the two ends. Germline CDR1 SEHNR, CDR2 FQNEAQ (reference sequence). CDR3 nucleotide sequence: TGTGCCAGCAGCTTCCCCCCCGTCGGTACTAACTATGGCTACACCTTC. Amino acid sequence: CASSFPPVGTNYGYTF.

This clonotype occurred a few times. The gene calls are TRBV5-1 and TRBJ2-3; D gene ambiguous. V lost 3 bases to trimming and J lost 4 bases, with 12 bases between them. The germline V gene has CDR1 SGHRS and CDR2 YFSETQ. The CDR3 is made up of 14 amino acids. The CDR3, as DNA: TGCGCCAGCAGCTCGGGCTACCAGGCAGATACGCAGTATTTT. This encodes CASSSGYQADTQYF.